These 4 T cell receptor beta chains came from one sample sequenced in a study of post-analysis software for immune sequencing data. Antigen specificity for these receptors is unknown. The library was made from cDNA and included unique molecular identifiers. Via MiXCR, TCRdb re-called the PCR reads, giving one row per CDR3 protein. The table records about 200,000 distinct CDR3 sequences, approximately 30% of them present only once. Study-level points and caveats: Patients used a few TRBV segments, including TRBV5-6, TRBV5-1 and TRBV20-1, more often than controls.

Specimen: blood. Receptor source: a girl aged 2-17 years with multiple sclerosis.

There are many counts of this clonotype. The chain employs TRBV12-3 or TRBV12-4 and TRBJ2-3, with D possibly being TRBD2 (5 bases). The CDR3 spans 17 residues. V lost 5 bases, J lost 2 bases, and 20 bases lay in between. Here the CDR3 reads CASSATRDLEDTDTQYF. The CDR3 coding sequence is TGTGCCAGCAGTGCCACCCGGGATCTTGAGGACACAGATACGCAGTATTTT.

This clonotype was found many times. The chain combines TRBV5-1 with TRBJ2-7; possible D gene TRBD1, 6 bases. The CDR3 is 16 residues long. V shed 1 base and J shed 4 bases, with 18 bases lying between them. The germline CDR1 and CDR2 sequences are SGHRS and YFSETQ. CDR3: CASSLKTGSVDYEQYF. DNA of the CDR3: TGCGCCAGCAGCTTGAAGACAGGCTCCGTCGATTACGAGCAGTACTTC.

Concerning this clonotype: A much larger clone differs from this one at a single base, so this may be a read error. The genes are TRBV5-1 and TRBJ2-3; 8 bases match TRBD1. The V gene's germline CDR1 is SGHRS and CDR2 YFSETQ. This CDR3 comprises 14 residues. CDR3 region: CASGLRQGRDTQYF. In DNA, the CDR3 is TGCGCCAGCGGCTTACGACAGGGGCGAGATACGCAGTATTTT.

This clonotype has just a few counts. The V gene is TRBV20-1, the J gene TRBJ2-5, with D perhaps TRBD2 (5 bases). V lost 5 bases, J lost 5 bases, and 12 bases lay in between. Germline V gene lookup returns CDR1 DFQATT and CDR2 SNEGSKA (reference sequence). The CDR3 sequence is 12 residues long. As DNA, the CDR3 is TGCAGTGCTCCGAGGGCCGGGGAGACCCAGTACTTC. Translating gives CSAPRAGETQYF.